This entry lists 22 T cell receptor beta chains sequenced from one sample in a study of shared clonotypes between healthy human individuals. Assay: immunoSEQ multiplex PCR; the TCRdb copy retains only in-frame clones and omits some. The sample has approximately 2,300,000 clones; 85% to 95% are singletons. Sequencing was carried out using naive CD4+ T cells from PBMCs. Subset here: CD45RA+ positively selected. The receptors here all came from a man between 18 and 35 years old in good health. Some clones in this sample may be carry-over from other donors' samples.

For this clone: Other DNA sequences of this sample code for an identical CDR3. V usage is TRBV9 and J usage is TRBJ2-5; D is unresolved. Germline V gene sequence: CDR1 SGDLS, CDR2 YYNGEE. The CDR3 runs to 12 residues. V lost 0 bases and J lost 5, with 5 bases in between. The CDR3 sequence: CASSVVPETQYF. CDR3 in DNA: TGTGCCAGCAGCGTAGTGCCCGAGACCCAGTACTTC.

This chain uses TRBV7-8 with TRBJ1-3, with TRBD1 matching 7 bases. Germline CDR1 is SGHVS and CDR2 is FQNEAQ. The CDR3 is made up of 14 amino acids. Germline trimming cut 5 bases from V and 4 bases from J; bases unmatched to any gene: 5. CDR3: CASSPRQGGNTIYF. The DNA for the CDR3 is TGTGCCAGCAGCCCTAGACAGGGCGGAAACACCATATATTTT.

This clone has a single count. The chain carries TRBV7-3 and TRBJ2-1, with TRBD2 matching over 7 bases. Germline V gene lookup returns CDR1 SGHTA and CDR2 FQGTGA. The CDR3 covers 16 residues. V dropped 4 bases and J dropped 6; count of bases not matched to a gene: 12. The CDR3 bases are TGTGCCAGCAGCTCAACCGTGGGGGACTACCCCAATGAGCAGTTCTTC. This gives the protein CASSSTVGDYPNEQFF.

In regard to this clone: At the DNA level, this CDR3 is encoded by other sequences in the same sample as well. The V and J genes are TRBV29-1 and TRBJ1-1; TRBD1 matches at 9 bases. CDR1 and CDR2 from the germline V gene are SQVTM and ANQGSEA. V shed 6 bases, J shed 1 base, and the junction held 0 bases outside the gene matches. The CDR3 is 12 amino acids. The CDR3 nucleotides read TGCAGCGTGGGACAGGGGAACACTGAAGCTTTCTTT. Translation gives CSVGQGNTEAFF.

A remark on this clone: Other DNA sequences of this sample code for an identical CDR3. This sequence joins TRBV6-6 and TRBJ2-1; D ambiguous. The ends were cut back, 0 bases at V and 10 bases at J, with 7 bases in the middle. The germline V gene has CDR1 MNHNY and CDR2 SVGAGI (reference sequence). The CDR3 runs 12 residues. The CDR3 spells CASSYSVGEQFF. In DNA form, the CDR3 reads TGTGCCAGCAGTTACTCCGTGGGGGAGCAGTTCTTC.

The chain couples TRBV15 to TRBJ2-1; D gene ambiguous. CDR3 length: 13 residues. Germline lookup yields CDR1 LNHNV and CDR2 YYDKDF (reference sequence). V was clipped by 0 bases and J by 9 bases, with 9 bases between them. CDR3 loop: CATSRDVRSEQFF. The DNA for the CDR3 is TGTGCCACCAGCAGAGATGTTCGGAGTGAGCAGTTCTTC.

As for this clone: This specimen includes other DNA sequences encoding the same CDR3. The chain couples TRBV6-1 to TRBJ2-1, with TRBD2 identical over 8 bases. CDR3 length: 16 amino acids. V was pared by 4 bases and J by 0 bases, with 5 bases of the junction left unmatched. Germline CDR1 and CDR2: MNHNS and SASEGT. CDR3 loop: CASSGRLASSYNEQFF. In nucleotides, the CDR3 is TGTGCCAGCAGTGGGAGACTAGCGAGCTCCTACAATGAGCAGTTCTTC.

The chain has TRBV6-5 and TRBJ1-5; 8 bases line up with TRBD1. The CDR3 contains 15 residues. Germline loops: CDR1 MNHEY, CDR2 SVGAGI. V gave up 5 bases and J gave up 4 bases; unmatched junction bases: 7. For the CDR3, the DNA is TGTGCCAGCAGTACGGGACAGGACTCTAATCAGCCCCAGCATTTT. It specifies CASSTGQDSNQPQHF.

The chain recombines TRBV7-7 with TRBJ2-5; TRBD1 is a possible D gene (5 bases). Germline loops: CDR1 SSHAT, CDR2 FNYEAQ (reference sequence). The CDR3 loop spans 15 amino acids. The V and J ends lost 1 base and 2 bases respectively, with 11 bases between them. CDR3 amino acids: CASSLVIGEQETQYF. The CDR3 region has the DNA TGTGCCAGCAGCTTAGTGATAGGGGAACAAGAGACCCAGTACTTC.

The chain joins TRBV27 to TRBJ1-4, with TRBD1 identical over 12 bases. Germline V gene sequence: CDR1 MNHEY, CDR2 SMNVEV (reference sequence). This CDR3 region has 18 residues. Unmatched junction bases numbered 16, after V lost 10 bases and J lost 4 bases. CDR3 sequence reads: CATFGTGGLTWVNEKLFF. The CDR3 bases are TGTGCCACCTTCGGGACAGGGGGCCTAACATGGGTTAATGAAAAACTGTTTTTT.

The chain links TRBV5-1 to TRBJ2-3, with 10 nucleotides matching TRBD2. This CDR3 is built from 16 residues. The germline gives CDR1 SGHRS, CDR2 YFSETQ. The V and J ends lost 4 bases and 4 bases, in that order; junction bases with no gene match: 9. CDR3 nucleotide sequence: TGCGCCAGCAGCGTTCGGACTAGCGGTAGCTCAGATACGCAGTATTTT. Its protein product is CASSVRTSGSSDTQYF. Based on the CDR3 plus reference TRBV5-1 and TRBJ2-3, the full variable domain is KAGVTQTPRYLIKTRGQQVTLSCSPISGHRSVSWYQQTPGQGLQFLFEYFSETQRNKGNFPGRFSGRQFSNSRSEMNVSTLELGDSALYLCASSVRTSGSSDTQYFGPGTRLTVL.

This clone was detected once. This rearrangement joins TRBV27 to TRBJ2-7; possible D gene TRBD2, 5 bases. V lost 6 bases, J lost 6 bases, and 18 bases lay in between. The CDR3 contains 14 residues. Germline CDR1 MNHEY, CDR2 SMNVEV (reference sequence). CDR3 sequence (DNA): TGTGCCAGCAGGCCTCTAGGAGGACCCATCGAGCAGTACTTC. Translating gives CASRPLGGPIEQYF.

A few counts support this clone. The rearrangement uses TRBV29-1 and TRBJ1-1; 8 bases map to TRBD1. CDR3 length equals 13 residues. In germline, CDR1 is SQVTM, CDR2 ANQGSEA. With 6 bases clipped from V and 1 base from J, the junction kept 4 bases outside the gene matches. The CDR3 protein is CSVQGTGNTEAFF. The CDR3 DNA reads TGCAGCGTGCAGGGGACAGGGAACACTGAAGCTTTCTTT.

The chain has TRBV7-2 and TRBJ2-5; D unclear. The CDR3 spans 14 residues. Trimming cost V 0 bases and J 2 bases, with 7 bases left between them. CDR1 is SGHTA, CDR2 FQGNSA, per germline. In DNA form, the CDR3 reads TGTGCCAGCAGCTTAGCACGCCATCAAGAGACCCAGTACTTC. It translates to CASSLARHQETQYF. The entire variable domain, with the rest obtained from reference TRBV7-2 and TRBJ2-5, is as follows: GAGVSQSPSNKVTEKGKDVELRCDPISGHTALYWYRQSLGQGLEFLIYFQGNSAPDKSGLPSDRFSAERTGGSVSTLTIQRTQQEDSAVYLCASSLARHQETQYFGPGTRLLVL.

This sequence joins TRBV11-2 and TRBJ2-7, with TRBD2 as a possible D gene (5 bases). CDR1 SGHAT and CDR2 FQNNGV come from the germline V gene. The CDR3 length is 13 residues. V dropped 5 bases and J dropped 4 bases, with 12 bases sitting between them. The CDR3: CASSPRRRYEQYF. CDR3 nucleotides: TGTGCCAGCAGCCCTCGGAGGCGGTACGAGCAGTACTTC.

About this clone itself: Other DNA variants within this sample encode the same CDR3. This chain joins TRBV9 and TRBJ1-1; D not resolved. V lost 2 bases to trimming and J lost 1 base, with 9 bases between them. The germline V gene has CDR1 SGDLS and CDR2 YYNGEE. The CDR3 sequence is 14 residues long. CDR3 in amino acids: CASSVLPGNTEAFF. The DNA for the CDR3 is TGTGCCAGCAGCGTCCTCCCGGGGAACACTGAAGCTTTCTTT.

The chain employs TRBV4-3 and TRBJ2-1, with 8 bases that match TRBD1. Germline values: CDR1 LGHNA, CDR2 YSLEER. The CDR3 is 15 amino acids. J was trimmed by 2 bases and V by 4 bases; bases with no gene match: 4. The CDR3 DNA sequence: TGCGCCAGCAGCCCTAGGACAGGGCCCTACAATGAGCAGTTCTTC. It specifies CASSPRTGPYNEQFF.

The rearrangement uses TRBV2 and TRBJ1-3, with D perhaps TRBD1 (5 bases). V dropped 6 bases and J dropped 0 bases, with 9 bases sitting between them. Germline V CDR1 and CDR2: SNHLY, FYNNEI. The CDR3 consists of 14 residues. The CDR3 DNA reads TGTGCCAGCAGCGGGGGATCCTCTGGAAACACCATATATTTT. It translates to CASSGGSSGNTIYF.

The rearrangement uses TRBV28 and TRBJ2-7; D might be TRBD1 (5 bases). The CDR3 runs to 14 residues. The V end was cut by 5 bases, the J end by 0 bases, with 11 bases between. Per germline, CDR1 MDHEN and CDR2 SYDVKM. The CDR3 DNA reads as TGTGCCAGCAGTCAGGACAAGAGCTCCTACGAGCAGTACTTC. It codes for CASSQDKSSYEQYF.

This sequence joins TRBV9 and TRBJ1-1, with D perhaps matching TRBD1 (6 bases). The CDR3 is 15 residues long. V was trimmed by 5 bases and J by 3 bases, leaving 17 bases between them. Germline loops: CDR1 SGDLS, CDR2 YYNGEE. Here the CDR3 reads CASRRGWGPDTEAFF. As DNA, the CDR3 is TGTGCCAGCAGGCGAGGGTGGGGGCCGGACACTGAAGCTTTCTTT.

The V call is TRBV19, the J call TRBJ2-2; TRBD2 agrees at 11 bases. V shed 3 bases and J 7 bases; nucleotides not matched to a gene: 7. CDR1 is LNHDA, CDR2 SQIVND, per germline (reference sequence). This CDR3 has 16 amino acids. The CDR3: CASSILAGGSGGELFF. DNA of the CDR3: TGTGCCAGTAGTATCTTAGCGGGAGGGTCCGGCGGGGAGCTGTTTTTT.

The chain employs TRBV28 and TRBJ2-7; 8 bases line up with TRBD1. The trim removed 5 bases at V and 0 bases at J, leaving 9 bases unmatched. Germline V CDR1 and CDR2: MDHEN, SYDVKM. The CDR3 sequence is 16 residues long. The CDR3 here is CASSILTGDSSYEQYF. CDR3 sequence (DNA): TGTGCCAGCAGTATCCTGACAGGGGACAGCTCCTACGAGCAGTACTTC.